This T cell receptor beta chain was retrieved from a study of blood T cell repertoires in COVID-19. The CDR3 has 11 amino acids. The ends were cut back, 7 bases at V and 5 bases at J, with 8 bases in the middle. CDR1 and CDR2 (germline): SGHRS, YFSETQ. Seattle cases were enrolled at active infection and followed longitudinally. In the original workflow: Cell counts per sample came from amplifying reference gene primers. The data were produced by immunoSEQ multiplex PCR, yet TCRdb's version contains in-frame clones alone and is incomplete. That table furnishes V, J and clone size, whereas the DNA furnished D and trimming. The table lists more than 85,000 clones, 80% to 90% of them singletons.

The sequenced sample was peripheral blood. The gene calls are TRBV5-1 and TRBJ2-3, with TRBD2 as a possible D gene (5 bases). This TCR was sampled from a middle-aged man with COVID-19, enrolled during active disease. The CDR3 region is CASRGLDTQYF. The CDR3 coding sequence is TGCGCCAGCCGAGGGTTAGATACGCAGTATTTT.